These T cell receptor beta chains were read from a single sample in a study of cytomegalovirus exposure and HLA in healthy donors. Clones were sequenced by immunoSEQ multiplex PCR, and TCRdb holds only the in-frame ones, with some missing. The sample contains roughly 150,000 clones, approximately 80% of which appear only once. Sequenced input: PBMCs. These receptors were taken from a woman aged 40 to 50 in good health and CMV-seropositive. CDR3s include the opening cysteine and the closing phenylalanine or tryptophan. D genes are given only for firm matches. Only part of the rows carry a size: once, few, many, or a class if the clone is expanded.

D	size	V	J	length	CDR3	DNA
-	-	TRBV4-1	TRBJ1-3	14	CASSLGGSGNTIYF	TGCGCCAGCAGCCTCGGAGGCTCTGGAAACACCATATATTTT
TRBD1	once	TRBV2	TRBJ1-2	16	CASSTRGRVANYGYTF	TGTGCCAGCAGCACCAGGGGGCGCGTGGCTAACTATGGCTACACCTTC
-	-	TRBV27	TRBJ2-2	15	CATCPGKANTGELFF	TGTGCCACCTGCCCCGGGAAGGCCAACACCGGGGAGCTGTTTTTT
TRBD2	once	TRBV29-1	TRBJ2-5	13	CSPAGGAGETQYF	TGCAGCCCAGCGGGAGGAGCGGGAGAGACCCAGTACTTC
-	-	TRBV7-9	TRBJ2-3	14	CASSLFSGTDTQYF	TGTGCCAGCAGCTTGTTCTCTGGCACAGATACGCAGTATTTT
TRBD1	-	TRBV12-5	TRBJ1-4	17	CASGSPQGEGTNEKLFF	TGTGCTAGTGGTTCTCCCCAGGGGGAAGGGACTAATGAAAAACTGTTTTTT
-	once	TRBV2	TRBJ2-7	14	CASSEAPAGYEQYF	TGTGCCAGCAGTGAAGCCCCAGCAGGCTACGAGCAGTACTTC
-	-	TRBV19	TRBJ2-1	15	CASNAAPSSYNEQFF	TGTGCCAGTAACGCGGCCCCCAGCTCCTACAATGAGCAGTTCTTC
TRBD2	-	TRBV5-1	TRBJ2-5	16	CASSLRPSGQQETQYF	TGCGCCAGCAGCCTCCGTCCTAGCGGGCAACAAGAGACCCAGTACTTC
TRBD1	-	TRBV19	TRBJ1-2	13	CASTRTGGYGYTF	TGTGCCAGTACCCGGACAGGGGGCTATGGCTACACCTTC
TRBD1	-	TRBV27	TRBJ1-4	14	CASSWAGGNEKLFF	TGTGCCAGCAGTTGGGCAGGGGGGAATGAAAAACTGTTTTTT
-	-	TRBV5-1	TRBJ2-7	16	CASSPFVQGLSYEQYF	TGCGCCAGCAGCCCCTTTGTTCAGGGGCTCTCCTACGAGCAGTACTTC
TRBD1	-	TRBV6-1	TRBJ1-5	15	CASSALGQPNQPQHF	TGTGCCAGCAGCGCCCTGGGACAGCCCAATCAGCCCCAGCATTTT
-	-	TRBV11-2	TRBJ2-1	17	CASSLDPWATAYNEQFF	TGTGCCAGCAGCTTAGATCCGTGGGCTACCGCCTACAATGAGCAGTTCTTC
TRBD2	-	TRBV5-6	TRBJ2-1	15	CASSSGTSGHNEQFF	TGTGCCAGCAGCTCCGGGACTAGCGGGCACAATGAGCAGTTCTTC
TRBD2	few	TRBV6-5	TRBJ2-7	12	CASNTGGYEQYF	TGTGCCAGCAACACGGGGGGCTACGAGCAGTACTTC
-	few	TRBV6-6	TRBJ1-5	16	CASRKQGGYSNQPQHF	TGTGCCAGCAGAAAACAGGGCGGGTATAGCAATCAGCCCCAGCATTTT
TRBD2	once	TRBV5-8	TRBJ2-2	14	CASRRLANTGELFF	TGTGCCAGCCGACGACTAGCAAACACCGGGGAGCTGTTTTTT
-	-	TRBV6-1	TRBJ1-5	15	CASSEGLGGNQPQHF	TGTGCCAGCAGTGAAGGGCTTGGAGGCAATCAGCCCCAGCATTTT
-	-	TRBV6-6	TRBJ1-1	12	CASRSLITEAFF	TGTGCCAGCAGGAGCTTAATTACTGAAGCTTTCTTT
TRBD1	-	TRBV7-9	TRBJ1-1	14	CASSRQGAGTEAFF	TGTGCCAGCAGTAGACAGGGGGCTGGCACTGAAGCTTTCTTT
-	-	TRBV7-8	TRBJ2-5	13	CASSPLSQETQYF	TGTGCCAGCAGCCCCCTATCCCAAGAGACCCAGTACTTC
TRBD2	-	TRBV5-1	TRBJ2-5	16	CASSLVPGLGQETQYF	TGCGCCAGCAGCTTGGTCCCGGGACTAGGACAGGAGACCCAGTACTTC
TRBD1	-	TRBV30	TRBJ1-1	16	CAWSGGPTGVNTEAFF	TGTGCCTGGAGTGGCGGTCCGACAGGGGTGAACACTGAAGCTTTCTTT
-	once	TRBV29-1	TRBJ1-1	14	CSVERTNTGTEAFF	TGCAGCGTTGAGCGAACGAATACGGGGACTGAAGCTTTCTTT
TRBD1	-	TRBV7-9	TRBJ2-3	17	CASSILWTGVSTDTQYF	TGTGCCAGCAGCATACTCTGGACAGGGGTCAGTACAGATACGCAGTATTTT
TRBD1	-	TRBV18	TRBJ2-2	15	CASSISGQGTGELFF	TGTGCCAGCTCAATCTCGGGACAGGGGACCGGGGAGCTGTTTTTT
TRBD1	-	TRBV27	TRBJ2-7	14	CASSFGTGSYEQYF	TGTGCCAGCAGTTTTGGGACAGGGTCCTACGAGCAGTACTTC
-	-	TRBV5-4	TRBJ1-2	14	CASSLDGGSYGYTF	TGTGCCAGCAGCTTGGACGGAGGAAGCTATGGCTACACCTTC
-	-	TRBV18	TRBJ1-1	14	CASSPTQEISEAFF	TGTGCCAGCTCACCAACCCAGGAAATTTCTGAAGCTTTCTTT
TRBD1	once	TRBV28	TRBJ2-2	16	CASSSPGQGGVRELFF	TGTGCCAGCAGTTCTCCGGGACAGGGAGGTGTCCGGGAGCTGTTTTTT
-	-	TRBV4-2	TRBJ2-5	14	CASSQEASQETQYF	TGTGCCAGCAGCCAAGAAGCCTCTCAAGAGACCCAGTACTTC
-	-	TRBV6-5	TRBJ2-7	16	CASSYSRGRLGYEQYF	TGTGCCAGCAGTTACTCTAGGGGCAGACTAGGCTACGAGCAGTACTTC
TRBD2	-	TRBV13	TRBJ2-2	17	CASSLNSGRGNTGELFF	TGTGCCAGCAGCTTGAATAGCGGGAGAGGTAACACCGGGGAGCTGTTTTTT
TRBD2	-	TRBV11-2	TRBJ2-7	15	CASSAASGSSYEQYF	TGTGCCAGCAGCGCAGCTAGCGGGAGTTCCTACGAGCAGTACTTC
-	few	TRBV11-3	TRBJ2-1	18	CASSLDQGGTSSYNEQFF	TGTGCCAGCAGCTTAGATCAGGGGGGGACTAGCTCCTACAATGAGCAGTTCTTC
TRBD1	-	TRBV9	TRBJ1-4	16	CASSVGAGGNREKLFF	TGTGCCAGCAGCGTAGGGGCAGGGGGTAATCGGGAAAAACTGTTTTTT
TRBD2	-	TRBV13	TRBJ2-1	17	CASSPTAGTSGFNEQFF	TGTGCCAGCAGCCCCACCGCCGGGACTAGCGGGTTCAATGAGCAGTTCTTC
TRBD1	-	TRBV6-1	TRBJ2-2	16	CASSEVGSTGAGELFF	TGTGCCAGCAGTGAAGTGGGCAGTACAGGGGCCGGGGAGCTGTTTTTT
-	-	TRBV6-5	TRBJ2-7	14	CASSFREERYEQYF	TGTGCCAGCAGTTTTAGGGAGGAGAGGTACGAGCAGTACTTC
TRBD1	-	TRBV19	TRBJ2-3	16	CASSPVDRAMGDTQYF	TGTGCCAGTAGTCCTGTGGACAGGGCTATGGGAGATACGCAGTATTTT
-	-	TRBV18	TRBJ1-1	16	CASSDSQVQLNTEAFF	TGTGCCAGCTCCGACAGCCAAGTACAGTTGAACACTGAAGCTTTCTTT
-	-	TRBV4-2	TRBJ1-1	16	CASSLASGTPNTEAFF	TGTGCCAGCAGCCTAGCCTCCGGGACACCAAACACTGAAGCTTTCTTT
TRBD1	-	TRBV18	TRBJ1-1	19	CASSPSTGTGGSRNTEAFF	TGTGCCAGCTCACCATCCACCGGGACAGGGGGCTCTCGGAACACTGAAGCTTTCTTT
-	-	TRBV5-1	TRBJ2-3	15	CASSLWAGLSDTQYF	TGCGCCAGCAGCTTGTGGGCAGGGTTATCAGATACGCAGTATTTT
-	once	TRBV5-1	TRBJ1-5	16	CASSLDGTRGNQPQHF	TGCGCCAGCAGCTTAGACGGGACAAGGGGCAATCAGCCCCAGCATTTT
TRBD2	few	TRBV9	TRBJ2-7	15	CASSVSTSGFYEQYF	TGTGCCAGCAGCGTTTCGACTAGCGGGTTCTACGAGCAGTACTTC
TRBD1	once	TRBV19	TRBJ2-5	15	CASSRPGGTVETQYF	TGTGCCAGTAGCCGACCAGGGGGCACGGTAGAGACCCAGTACTTC
-	-	TRBV5-4	TRBJ2-1	12	CASSLDRGEQFF	TGTGCCAGCAGCTTGGACCGAGGGGAGCAGTTCTTC
-	-	TRBV30	TRBJ2-6	12	CAWTSGANVLTF	TGTGCCTGGACTTCTGGGGCCAACGTCCTGACTTTC
TRBD1	once	TRBV18	TRBJ1-2	15	CASSPTGPPFYGYTF	TGTGCCAGCTCTCCGACAGGGCCGCCTTTCTATGGCTACACCTTC
TRBD1	few	TRBV7-9	TRBJ2-4	14	CASSLEGGLGIQYF	TGTGCCAGCAGCTTAGAAGGGGGCCTAGGCATTCAGTACTTC
TRBD1	-	TRBV5-1	TRBJ2-3	15	CASSLHRGSTDTQYF	TGCGCCAGCAGCTTGCACAGGGGGAGCACAGATACGCAGTATTTT
-	-	TRBV7-9	TRBJ2-1	17	CASSSGDGSRSYNEQFF	TGTGCCAGCAGCTCAGGAGACGGGAGTCGGTCCTACAATGAGCAGTTCTTC